A selection of T cell receptor beta chains follows, all from one sample in a study of T cells in Graves' hyperthyroidism and ophthalmopathy. TCRdb independently ran MiXCR on the multiplex PCR reads; one entry per CDR3 protein. Of about 500,000 distinct CDR3 sequences listed, around 15% were seen once; the top ten hold less than 30%. Specimen: blood. The origin of the receptors is a woman aged 25-40 years with Graves' ophthalmopathy. Each CDR3 is given with its conserved first and last residue. Each record gives: V gene, D gene, clone size, J gene, CDR3 protein, CDR3 DNA. D genes are given only for firm matches. For some rows the clone size is stated as once, few or many, or as a class when expanded; others skip it.

v_gene: TRBV20-1; d_gene: NA; abundance: NA; j_gene: TRBJ2-1; CDR3aa: CSAIRDSAYNEQFF; CDR3nt: TGCAGTGCCATCAGGGATTCTGCCTACAATGAGCAGTTCTTC
v_gene: TRBV2; d_gene: TRBD1; abundance: many; j_gene: TRBJ2-3; CDR3aa: CASSQTGMKADTQYF; CDR3nt: TGTGCCAGCAGTCAGACAGGGATGAAGGCAGATACGCAGTATTTT
v_gene: TRBV5-1; d_gene: NA; abundance: many; j_gene: TRBJ2-7; CDR3aa: CASSLVDSRYEQYF; CDR3nt: TGCGCCAGCAGCTTGGTGGACAGTCGTTACGAGCAGTACTTC
v_gene: TRBV19; d_gene: TRBD2; abundance: once; j_gene: TRBJ2-3; CDR3aa: CACGRETTDTQYF; CDR3nt: TGTGCCTGTGGGCGGGAGACCACAGATACGCAGTATTTT
v_gene: TRBV5-1; d_gene: TRBD2; abundance: NA; j_gene: TRBJ2-7; CDR3aa: CASSLGVAGSEQYF; CDR3nt: TGCGCCAGCAGCTTGGGGGTAGCGGGCTCCGAGCAGTACTTC
v_gene: TRBV18; d_gene: NA; abundance: many; j_gene: TRBJ1-2; CDR3aa: CASSPREGTHTSYTF; CDR3nt: TGTGCCAGCTCACCAAGGGAGGGGACTCATACCTCATACACCTTC
v_gene: TRBV19; d_gene: NA; abundance: NA; j_gene: TRBJ1-2; CDR3aa: CASSTRTATNYGYTF; CDR3nt: TGTGCCAGTAGTACCCGGACAGCTACTAACTATGGCTACACCTTC
v_gene: TRBV4-3; d_gene: NA; abundance: NA; j_gene: TRBJ2-1; CDR3aa: CASSHNLIQFF; CDR3nt: TGCGCCAGCAGCCATAATCTGATCCAGTTCTTC
v_gene: TRBV20-1; d_gene: TRBD2; abundance: many; j_gene: TRBJ2-3; CDR3aa: CSARDYLSTDTQYF; CDR3nt: TGCAGTGCGCGGGACTATCTAAGCACAGATACGCAGTATTTT
v_gene: TRBV28; d_gene: NA; abundance: many; j_gene: TRBJ2-5; CDR3aa: CASSLWGGGYQETQYF; CDR3nt: TGTGCCAGCAGTTTATGGGGGGGAGGTTACCAAGAGACCCAGTACTTC
v_gene: TRBV20-1; d_gene: NA; abundance: few; j_gene: TRBJ1-3; CDR3aa: CSARDSTAADSSGNTIYF; CDR3nt: TGCAGTGCTAGAGATAGCACAGCGGCCGATAGCTCTGGAAACACCATATATTTT
v_gene: TRBV7-9; d_gene: NA; abundance: NA; j_gene: TRBJ2-3; CDR3aa: CVSSLFADTQYF; CDR3nt: TGTGTCAGCAGCTTATTTGCAGATACGCAGTATTTT
v_gene: TRBV29-1; d_gene: TRBD1; abundance: NA; j_gene: TRBJ2-7; CDR3aa: CSVGTGGYEQYF; CDR3nt: TGCAGCGTTGGGACAGGGGGCTACGAGCAGTACTTC
v_gene: TRBV5-6; d_gene: NA; abundance: NA; j_gene: TRBJ1-1; CDR3aa: CASGSDGGAMVAFF; CDR3nt: TGTGCCAGCGGGTCTGACGGGGGCGCGATGGTAGCTTTCTTT
v_gene: TRBV9; d_gene: TRBD1; abundance: few; j_gene: TRBJ1-4; CDR3aa: CASSVDGTAEKLFF; CDR3nt: TGTGCCAGCAGCGTAGATGGGACAGCTGAAAAACTGTTTTTT
v_gene: TRBV6-2/TRBV6-3; d_gene: NA; abundance: many; j_gene: TRBJ1-5; CDR3aa: CASRTDDNQPQHF; CDR3nt: TGTGCCAGCAGAACAGACGACAATCAGCCCCAGCATTTT
v_gene: TRBV6-2/TRBV6-3; d_gene: NA; abundance: few; j_gene: TRBJ1-2; CDR3aa: CASSYSAGGYGYTF; CDR3nt: TGTGCCAGCAGTTACTCCGCAGGAGGCTATGGCTACACCTTC
v_gene: TRBV2; d_gene: NA; abundance: many; j_gene: TRBJ2-7; CDR3aa: CASSEGRSMSEQYF; CDR3nt: TGTGCCAGCAGTGAGGGCAGGTCTATGAGCGAGCAGTACTTC
v_gene: TRBV30; d_gene: TRBD2; abundance: many; j_gene: TRBJ2-3; CDR3aa: CAWNSGADTQYF; CDR3nt: TGTGCCTGGAATAGCGGGGCAGATACGCAGTATTTT
v_gene: TRBV3-1; d_gene: NA; abundance: many; j_gene: TRBJ1-1; CDR3aa: CASSQTRDEAFF; CDR3nt: TGTGCCAGCAGCCAAACGAGGGATGAAGCTTTCTTT
v_gene: TRBV6-1; d_gene: NA; abundance: many; j_gene: TRBJ1-5; CDR3aa: CASREGQNQPQHF; CDR3nt: TGTGCCAGCAGGGAAGGACAGAATCAGCCCCAGCATTTT
v_gene: TRBV29-1; d_gene: NA; abundance: NA; j_gene: TRBJ2-7; CDR3aa: CSVEDPGAPYEQYF; CDR3nt: TGCAGCGTTGAAGATCCGGGCGCTCCCTACGAGCAGTACTTC
v_gene: TRBV5-5; d_gene: TRBD1; abundance: NA; j_gene: TRBJ1-1; CDR3aa: CASSSGQGFDEAFF; CDR3nt: TGTGCCAGCAGCTCAGGACAGGGCTTTGATGAAGCTTTCTTT
v_gene: TRBV7-9; d_gene: TRBD2; abundance: few; j_gene: TRBJ2-5; CDR3aa: CASSHPRLAGETQYF; CDR3nt: TGTGCCAGCAGCCATCCTAGACTAGCGGGAGAGACCCAGTACTTC
v_gene: TRBV20-1; d_gene: NA; abundance: few; j_gene: TRBJ1-6; CDR3aa: CSARDLSGTSSYNSPLHF; CDR3nt: TGCAGTGCTAGAGATCTCTCGGGGACCAGCTCCTATAATTCACCCCTCCACTTT
v_gene: TRBV5-1; d_gene: NA; abundance: many; j_gene: TRBJ2-5; CDR3aa: CASSMDSQGTQYF; CDR3nt: TGCGCCAGCAGCATGGACAGCCAAGGAACCCAGTACTTC
v_gene: TRBV27; d_gene: NA; abundance: few; j_gene: TRBJ1-6; CDR3aa: CASSSGGGYSPLHF; CDR3nt: TGTGCCAGCAGTTCGGGAGGGGGGTATTCACCCCTCCACTTT
v_gene: TRBV6-2/TRBV6-3; d_gene: TRBD2; abundance: many; j_gene: TRBJ2-7; CDR3aa: CASSSPQSSGSSPTITYEQYF; CDR3nt: TGTGCCAGCAGCTCACCGCAGTCTAGCGGGAGCTCCCCGACAATTACCTACGAGCAGTACTTC
v_gene: TRBV6-2/TRBV6-3; d_gene: TRBD2; abundance: many; j_gene: TRBJ2-7; CDR3aa: CASSLAGGPRYEQYF; CDR3nt: TGTGCCAGCAGTCTAGCGGGAGGGCCTCGCTACGAGCAGTACTTC
v_gene: TRBV19; d_gene: TRBD1; abundance: NA; j_gene: TRBJ2-1; CDR3aa: CASIDRALSYNEQFF; CDR3nt: TGTGCCAGTATTGACAGGGCCCTATCCTACAATGAGCAGTTCTTC
v_gene: TRBV6-2/TRBV6-3; d_gene: NA; abundance: NA; j_gene: TRBJ2-7; CDR3aa: CASSYHGRSEQYF; CDR3nt: TGTGCCAGCAGTTACCACGGGAGAAGCGAGCAGTACTTC
v_gene: TRBV16; d_gene: TRBD2; abundance: many; j_gene: TRBJ2-7; CDR3aa: CASSQSGLAGDYEQYF; CDR3nt: TGTGCCAGCAGCCAATCGGGGCTAGCGGGGGACTACGAGCAGTACTTC
v_gene: TRBV19; d_gene: TRBD1; abundance: few; j_gene: TRBJ1-5; CDR3aa: CASKVRQGDLYSNQPQHF; CDR3nt: TGTGCCAGTAAGGTGAGACAGGGGGACCTTTATAGCAATCAGCCCCAGCATTTT
v_gene: TRBV10-3; d_gene: NA; abundance: many; j_gene: TRBJ1-1; CDR3aa: CAISDGTRVNTEAFF; CDR3nt: TGTGCCATCAGTGACGGAACCAGAGTGAACACTGAAGCTTTCTTT
v_gene: TRBV7-8; d_gene: NA; abundance: many; j_gene: TRBJ2-5; CDR3aa: CASSLVFGRKGLIGETQYF; CDR3nt: TGTGCCAGCAGCTTAGTTTTTGGGAGAAAGGGTTTGATTGGAGAGACCCAGTACTTC
v_gene: TRBV20-1; d_gene: NA; abundance: NA; j_gene: TRBJ2-1; CDR3aa: CSARATPSSYNEQFF; CDR3nt: TGCAGTGCTAGAGCTACCCCTAGCTCCTACAATGAGCAGTTCTTC
v_gene: TRBV7-7; d_gene: NA; abundance: many; j_gene: TRBJ2-5; CDR3aa: CASSPTPTGSETQYF; CDR3nt: TGTGCCAGCAGCCCAACCCCCACAGGGTCCGAGACCCAGTACTTC
v_gene: TRBV27; d_gene: NA; abundance: NA; j_gene: TRBJ2-4; CDR3aa: CASTAVGGLAKNIQYF; CDR3nt: TGTGCCAGCACCGCTGTGGGGGGGCTGGCCAAAAACATTCAGTACTTC
v_gene: TRBV15; d_gene: TRBD2; abundance: NA; j_gene: TRBJ2-3; CDR3aa: CATSGYSGSLVDTQYF; CDR3nt: TGTGCCACCAGCGGCTATAGCGGGAGTCTTGTAGATACGCAGTATTTT
v_gene: TRBV7-9; d_gene: TRBD2; abundance: many; j_gene: TRBJ2-1; CDR3aa: CASSRLAGGRDEQFF; CDR3nt: TGTGCCAGCAGCCGTCTAGCGGGAGGTAGGGATGAGCAGTTCTTC
v_gene: TRBV6-2/TRBV6-3; d_gene: TRBD2; abundance: few; j_gene: TRBJ2-3; CDR3aa: CASSYSLAGSDPTDTQYF; CDR3nt: TGTGCCAGCAGTTACTCCCTAGCGGGAAGTGACCCCACAGATACGCAGTATTTT
v_gene: TRBV28; d_gene: TRBD1; abundance: NA; j_gene: TRBJ2-7; CDR3aa: CASSLGQLTYEQYF; CDR3nt: TGTGCCAGCAGTTTGGGACAGCTTACCTACGAGCAGTACTTC
v_gene: TRBV5-4; d_gene: NA; abundance: many; j_gene: TRBJ2-7; CDR3aa: CASSLELSRSYEQYF; CDR3nt: TGTGCCAGCAGCTTGGAACTTTCCCGCTCCTACGAGCAGTACTTC
v_gene: TRBV11-2; d_gene: NA; abundance: few; j_gene: TRBJ2-7; CDR3aa: CASSLGRIGYYEQYF; CDR3nt: TGTGCCAGCAGCTTAGGTCGCATCGGGTACTACGAGCAGTACTTC
v_gene: TRBV14; d_gene: TRBD2; abundance: few; j_gene: TRBJ2-1; CDR3aa: CASSPSGRVDEQFF; CDR3nt: TGTGCCAGCAGCCCTAGCGGGAGGGTAGATGAGCAGTTCTTC
v_gene: TRBV28; d_gene: NA; abundance: many; j_gene: TRBJ2-4; CDR3aa: CASSLESGGTLQNIQYF; CDR3nt: TGTGCCAGCAGTTTGGAATCGGGTGGGACACTCCAAAACATTCAGTACTTC
v_gene: TRBV5-1; d_gene: NA; abundance: NA; j_gene: TRBJ2-7; CDR3aa: CASSFGGFGAQYF; CDR3nt: TGCGCCAGCAGCTTTGGGGGGTTCGGCGCGCAGTACTTC
v_gene: TRBV6-1; d_gene: NA; abundance: many; j_gene: TRBJ2-1; CDR3aa: CASSEAGPGVGEEQFF; CDR3nt: TGTGCCAGCAGTGAAGCGGGACCGGGGGTGGGGGAAGAGCAGTTCTTC
v_gene: TRBV7-2; d_gene: TRBD2; abundance: few; j_gene: TRBJ2-1; CDR3aa: CASSLETLADNNEQFF; CDR3nt: TGTGCCAGCAGCTTAGAGACTCTAGCGGACAACAATGAGCAGTTCTTC
v_gene: TRBV6-2/TRBV6-3; d_gene: NA; abundance: NA; j_gene: TRBJ2-7; CDR3aa: CASYYPLREQYF; CDR3nt: TGTGCCAGTTACTACCCTCTACGAGAACAGTACTTC